This T cell receptor (beta chain) was sequenced in a study of tumor and adjacent non-tumor tissue in lung cancer. Study as a whole: Samples averaged approximately 3.9 million productive TCRbeta reads each. The study, taken as a whole, reports: Normal lung showed higher cumulative top 100 clone frequency than tumor. Significantly higher TCR diversity was found in tumor than normal lung.

In the case of this clonotype: Its antigen is still unknown. One end of the junction does not line up with germline, which may come from a read error.

No cell sorting was done before RNA was extracted from the tissue. The CDR3 totals 13 residues. Three rounds of nested PCR, following a modified ARM-PCR protocol, produced the TCRbeta library. MiXCR, applied by TCRdb to the multiplex PCR reads, yields one record per CDR3 protein. The sample includes about 76,000 distinct CDR3 sequences, roughly 70% of them seen just once. This TCR was recovered from an older woman with non-small cell lung cancer. The sequenced material came from lung tumor tissue. J is TRBJ1-4 and V is TRBV12-3 or TRBV12-4; D not resolved. The CDR3 sequence: CSSTFPADEKLFF. Written as DNA, the CDR3 is TGTTCCAGTACCTTTCCAGCTGACGAAAAACTGTTTTTT.